The 31 T cell receptor beta chains below all came from one sample that was sequenced in a study of blood T cell repertoires in COVID-19. This table comes from immunoSEQ multiplex PCR, and its TCRdb copy is limited to in-frame clones, with some not included. The sample consists of 40,000 to 60,000 clones, around nine tenths of them appearing once. Input material: peripheral blood. The receptors shown here come from a human donor in a cohort sampled during active COVID-19.

This chain joins TRBV7-8 and TRBJ2-7; TRBD1 matches 7 bases. CDR1 SGHVS and CDR2 FQNEAQ come from the germline V gene. J was trimmed by 4 bases and V by 3 bases; bases with no gene match: 3. The CDR3 totals 13 residues. The CDR3 protein is CASSLGQQYEQYV. In nucleotides, the CDR3 is TGTGCCAGCAGCTTGGGACAGCAATACGAGCAGTACGTC.

This clone was counted a single time. The V gene is TRBV7-3, the J gene TRBJ2-6; D gene unclear. Germline assignment: CDR1 SGHTA and CDR2 FQGTGA. CDR3 length: 14 residues. Trimming removed 3 bases at V and 1 base at J, with 4 bases between. CDR3 amino acids: CASSLSSGANVLTF. DNA of the CDR3: TGTGCCAGCAGCTTGTCGTCTGGGGCCAACGTCCTGACTTTC.

The J gene is TRBJ2-1, the V gene TRBV6-5; perhaps TRBD1 as D (6 bases). The CDR3 runs to 15 residues. CDR1 and CDR2 (germline): MNHEY, SVGAGI. V shed 8 bases and J shed 4 bases, with 18 bases lying between them. The CDR3 sequence is CASRARGQFYNEQFF. The CDR3 DNA follows: TGTGCCAGCCGAGCCCGCGGACAGTTTTACAATGAGCAGTTCTTC.

The V call is TRBV7-9, the J call TRBJ2-5; 9 bases map to TRBD2. Unmatched junction bases numbered 5, after V lost 3 bases and J lost 3 bases. The germline CDR1 and CDR2 sequences are SEHNR and FQNEAQ (reference sequence). This CDR3 spans 15 amino acids. CDR3 protein: CASSFRVAGEETQYF. The CDR3 coding sequence is TGTGCCAGCAGCTTCCGGGTAGCGGGAGAAGAGACCCAGTACTTC.

J is TRBJ2-1 and V is TRBV5-1; 9 bases align to TRBD1. Germline lookup yields CDR1 SGHRS and CDR2 YFSETQ. J was trimmed by 4 bases and V by 3 bases; bases with no gene match: 5. The CDR3 consists of 15 residues. The CDR3 region is CASSSGTGSYNEQFF. In nucleotides, the CDR3 is TGCGCCAGCAGCTCCGGGACAGGGAGTTACAATGAGCAGTTCTTC.

The chain has TRBV10-1 and TRBJ2-7; D is perhaps TRBD2 (5 bases). The germline V gene has CDR1 WNHNN and CDR2 SYGVQD (reference sequence). V lost 4 bases, J lost 0 bases, and 16 bases lay in between. The CDR3 consists of 16 residues. The DNA of the CDR3 is TGCGCCAGCAGTGGAGGCCCAGCGGCAAGCTCCTACGAGCAGTACTTC. This gives the protein CASSGGPAASSYEQYF.

V and J are TRBV7-9 and TRBJ2-7; 7 positions match TRBD2. Germline CDR1 and CDR2: SEHNR and FQNEAQ (reference sequence). V dropped 4 bases and J dropped 3; count of bases not matched to a gene: 3. The CDR3 is 13 residues long. This CDR3 is CASSYTGGYEQYV. The CDR3 coding sequence is TGTGCCAGCAGCTACACGGGGGGCTACGAGCAGTACGTC.

This chain links TRBV7-3 with TRBJ2-3; 7 positions match TRBD2. Germline V gene lookup returns CDR1 SGHTA and CDR2 FQGTGA. The J segment lost 1 base and the V segment lost 2 bases, leaving 0 bases of the junction unmatched. CDR3 length equals 14 residues. The DNA for the CDR3 is TGTGCCAGCAGCTTAGGACTAGGCACAGATACGCAGTATTTT. Translation: CASSLGLGTDTQYF.

J is TRBJ1-1 and V is TRBV3-1 (or the pseudogene TRBV3-2), with D possibly being TRBD1 (6 bases). In germline, CDR1 is LGHDT, CDR2 YNNKEL (reference sequence). V was trimmed by 5 bases and J by 7 bases, leaving 20 bases between them. The CDR3 is 15 residues long. In DNA, the CDR3 is TGTGCCAGCAGCGGAAGCGGGGCAGGGGAGGATGAAGCTTTCTTT. Translating it yields CASSGSGAGEDEAFF.

The J gene is TRBJ2-2, the V gene TRBV30; D perhaps matches TRBD2 (5 bases). Between the trimmed V and J ends, which lost 3 bases and 0 bases, there was a span of 11 bases. Germline-derived CDR1 and CDR2 are GTSNPN and SVGIG (reference sequence). The CDR3 is 15 residues long. DNA for the CDR3: TGTGCCTGGAGGCCGGAGACTACGAACACCGGGGAGCTGTTTTTT. The encoded protein is CAWRPETTNTGELFF. Supplemented by reference TRBV30 and TRBJ2-2, the full variable domain reads SQTIHQWPATLVQPVGSPLSLECTVEGTSNPNLYWYRQAAGRGLQLLFYSVGIGQISSEVPQNLSASRPQDRQFILSSKKLLLSDSGFYLCAWRPETTNTGELFFGEGSRLTVL.

Only a few counts were recorded for this clone. This chain joins TRBV18 and TRBJ2-7; 10 bases line up with TRBD1. The V gene's germline CDR1 is KGHSH and CDR2 LQKENI. This CDR3 region has 13 residues. J was trimmed by 6 bases and V by 2 bases; bases with no gene match: 1. CDR3 nucleotide sequence: TGTGCCAGCTCACCAGGGACAGGGGCCGAGCAGTACGTC. Translating it yields CASSPGTGAEQYV.

This chain joins TRBV14 and TRBJ1-4; tentative D call: TRBD1 (5 bases). The CDR3 has 16 amino acids. Deletions cut 2 bases from V and 6 bases from J, with 16 bases between. The germline V gene encodes CDR1 SGHDN and CDR2 FVKESK. CDR3: CASSQSGWGVYEKLFF. CDR3 DNA: TGTGCCAGCAGCCAATCCGGTTGGGGGGTCTATGAAAAACTGTTTTTT.

Only a few counts were recorded for this clone. The chain recombines TRBV19 with TRBJ2-7; TRBD2 might be the D (5 bases). This CDR3 has 10 residues. Germline V lookup: CDR1 LNHDA, CDR2 SQIVND (reference sequence). CDR3 amino acids: CASSTGILGV. The DNA for the CDR3 is TGTGCCAGTAGTACCGGGATTTTAGGCGTC.

The chain couples TRBV14 to TRBJ2-3, with D perhaps matching TRBD2 (5 bases). Germline loops: CDR1 SGHDN, CDR2 FVKESK. The CDR3 is 17 amino acids. The V gene lost 1 base and the J gene lost 1 base, with 15 bases spanning the gap. Written as DNA, the CDR3 is TGTGCCAGCAGCCAAGGTCTTAGCGCACAACGCACAGATACGCAGTATTTT. Its translation is CASSQGLSAQRTDTQYF.

The chain joins TRBV2 to TRBJ2-7; perhaps TRBD1 as D (6 bases). The CDR3 sequence is 12 residues long. Germline CDR1 is SNHLY and CDR2 is FYNNEI. V was shortened by 5 bases and J by 4 bases, with 9 bases between the two germline ends. CDR3 amino acids: CASSLTGYEQYV. The CDR3 DNA follows: TGTGCCAGCAGTCTTACAGGGTACGAGCAGTACGTC.

The chain joins TRBV5-4 to TRBJ2-7, with a tentative D call TRBD1 (6 bases). The CDR3 spans 13 residues. Germline CDR1 is SGHNT and CDR2 is YYREEE (reference sequence). V lost 4 bases and J 2 bases, leaving 10 bases between the germline ends. CDR3 DNA sequence: TGTGCCAGCAGCACAACAGGGACCTACGAGCAGTACTTC. This translates into CASSTTGTYEQYF. Looking up the rest from reference TRBV5-4 and TRBJ2-7 gives the full variable domain: ETGVTQSPTHLIKTRGQQVTLRCSSQSGHNTVSWYQQALGQGPQFIFQYYREEENGRGNFPPRFSGLQFPNYSSELNVNALELDDSALYLCASSTTGTYEQYFGPGTRLTVT.

The genes are TRBV5-4 and TRBJ2-7; the match to TRBD2 covers 8 bases. The CDR3 runs to 16 residues. Losses at the gene ends were 4 bases for V and 1 base for J; bases not matched to a gene: 10. Germline CDR1 reads SGHNT; CDR2 reads YYREEE (reference sequence). The CDR3 coding sequence is TGTGCCAGCAGCCCCCACGGGGGGGGATCATCCTACGAGCAGTACTTC. It specifies CASSPHGGGSSYEQYF.

This sequence joins TRBV2 and TRBJ2-4; 9 nucleotides line up with TRBD1. The V segment lost 7 bases and the J segment 8 bases; nucleotides outside the gene matches: 12. The CDR3 spans 15 residues. The germline V gene encodes CDR1 SNHLY and CDR2 FYNNEI. As DNA, the CDR3 is TGTGCCAGCAATCGACAGGGGGGGAATGGGGACATTCAGTACTTC. Its protein is CASNRQGGNGDIQYF.

The chain employs TRBV5-1 and TRBJ1-2; no definite D call. The CDR3 runs 14 residues. V was cut by 0 bases and J by 4 bases, with 10 bases left in between. Germline CDR1 SGHRS, CDR2 YFSETQ. The CDR3 DNA reads TGCGCCAGCAGCTTGGGGCAGTCTAGCTATGGCTACACCTTC. Translated: CASSLGQSSYGYTF.

The chain has TRBV5-1 and TRBJ1-1, with 9 bases identical to TRBD1. V lost 1 base, J lost 1 base, and 2 bases stayed unmatched. The CDR3 is made up of 15 amino acids. The germline gives CDR1 SGHRS, CDR2 YFSETQ. Here the CDR3 reads CASSLRGQGNTEAFF. In DNA form, the CDR3 reads TGCGCCAGCAGCTTGAGGGGACAGGGGAACACTGAAGCTTTCTTT.

V gene TRBV7-6 combines with J gene TRBJ1-3, with 8 bases identical to TRBD1. CDR3 length equals 15 residues. In germline, CDR1 is SGHVS, CDR2 FNYEAQ. Germline trimming cut 1 base from V and 3 bases from J; bases unmatched to any gene: 2. Written as DNA, the CDR3 is TGTGCCAGCAGCTTAGGGACAGGGTTTGGAAACACCATATATTTT. It codes for CASSLGTGFGNTIYF.

CDR3 nucleotide sequence: TGTGCCAGCAGCTTTGACAGGGACTACGAGCAGTACGTC. Translating it yields CASSFDRDYEQYV. The chain is built from TRBV11-3 and TRBJ2-7, with 7 bases matching TRBD1. The germline gives CDR1 SGHNT, CDR2 YENEEA. V lost 3 bases and J lost 3; bases outside the gene matches: 2. The CDR3 is 13 residues long.

This chain connects TRBV4-1 to TRBJ2-7; 8 bases are a match to TRBD1. The CDR3 length is 16 residues. Germline V lookup: CDR1 MGHRA, CDR2 YSYEKL. J lost 3 bases, V lost 3 bases, and 10 bases had no gene match. CDR3 amino acids: CASSQYSGQGIYEQYF. CDR3 nucleotides: TGCGCCAGCAGCCAGTACAGCGGACAGGGTATCTACGAGCAGTACTTC.

This chain links TRBV7-9 with TRBJ2-5, with D possibly matching TRBD1 (6 bases). Trimming pared 1 base from V and 4 bases from J, leaving 16 bases between. Looked up from germline, CDR1 is SEHNR and CDR2 is FQNEAQ (reference sequence). This CDR3 region has 16 residues. The CDR3 reads CASSLVGRGSGETQYF. The CDR3 DNA reads as TGTGCCAGCAGCTTAGTCGGCAGGGGAAGCGGAGAGACCCAGTACTTC.

On this clone: The same CDR3 is also encoded by other DNA sequences in this sample. This sequence joins TRBV12-3 or TRBV12-4 and TRBJ2-7, with TRBD1 as a possible D gene (5 bases). The CDR3 has 13 amino acids. V gave up 3 bases and J gave up 0 bases, with 6 bases separating them. CDR3 DNA: TGTGCCAGCAGTTTGACAGCCTCCTACGAGCAGTACTTC. This gives the protein CASSLTASYEQYF.

The chain combines TRBV11-1 with TRBJ2-7; 12 nucleotides line up with TRBD2. The CDR3 is 17 amino acids. The V gene's germline CDR1 is SGHAT and CDR2 FQDESV (reference sequence). V was pared by 0 bases and J by 3 bases, with 6 bases of the junction left unmatched. The CDR3 DNA reads as TGTGCCAGCAGCTTAGCGGGGACTAGCGGGTCAAACTACGAGCAGTACTTC. This gives the protein CASSLAGTSGSNYEQYF.

This clone came up a few times. V and J are TRBV11-2 and TRBJ1-1; no reliable D call. CDR3 length: 16 amino acids. CDR1 is SGHAT and CDR2 is FQNNGV in the germline V gene. The germline V and J ends were trimmed by 0 bases and 5 bases, with 16 bases remaining between them. The CDR3 DNA is TGTGCCAGCAGCTTAGATTTCGGGGTCCGGAGGACTGAAGCTTTCTTT. Translation: CASSLDFGVRRTEAFF. The full variable domain, in which reference TRBV11-2 and TRBJ1-1 provide the parts outside the CDR3, is EAGVAQSPRYKIIEKRQSVAFWCNPISGHATLYWYQQILGQGPKLLIQFQNNGVVDDSQLPKDRFSAERLKGVDSTLKIQPAKLEDSAVYLCASSLDFGVRRTEAFFGQGTRLTVV.

The V gene is TRBV2, the J gene TRBJ2-5, with D perhaps matching TRBD2 (6 bases). V lost 4 bases, J lost 5 bases, and 11 bases lay in between. Germline-derived CDR1 and CDR2 are SNHLY and FYNNEI. The CDR3 spans 13 residues. CDR3 loop: CASSARSGETQYF. The CDR3 coding sequence is TGTGCCAGCAGTGCCCGGAGCGGGGAGACCCAGTACTTC. Drawing the rest from reference TRBV2 and TRBJ2-5, the complete variable domain is EPEVTQTPSHQVTQMGQEVILRCVPISNHLYFYWYRQILGQKVEFLVSFYNNEISEKSEIFDDQFSVERPDGSNFTLKIRSTKLEDSAMYFCASSARSGETQYFGPGTRLLVL.

The J gene is TRBJ2-5, the V gene TRBV11-2; D remains unclear. V lost 4 bases to trimming and J lost 5 bases, with 11 bases between them. The CDR3 has 13 residues. In germline, CDR1 is SGHAT, CDR2 FQNNGV. The chain's CDR3 is CASSSALEETQYF. The DNA for the CDR3 is TGTGCCAGCAGCTCCGCTCTAGAGGAGACCCAGTACTTC.

The chain is built from TRBV7-6 and TRBJ2-3; 7 bases fit TRBD1. The CDR3 is 13 amino acids. Trimming removed 5 bases from V and 4 bases from J; junction bases left unmatched: 3. Germline loops: CDR1 SGHVS, CDR2 FNYEAQ. The CDR3 reads CASSPGQPDTQYF. The CDR3 nucleotides read TGTGCCAGCAGCCCGGGACAGCCAGATACGCAGTATTTT.

The chain is built from TRBV12-3 or TRBV12-4 and TRBJ1-2, with D uncertain. The CDR3 spans 12 residues. The V end was cut by 4 bases, the J end by 4 bases, with 7 bases between. CDR3 in amino acids: CASSWTVYGYTF. CDR3 DNA: TGTGCCAGCAGTTGGACTGTCTATGGCTACACCTTC.